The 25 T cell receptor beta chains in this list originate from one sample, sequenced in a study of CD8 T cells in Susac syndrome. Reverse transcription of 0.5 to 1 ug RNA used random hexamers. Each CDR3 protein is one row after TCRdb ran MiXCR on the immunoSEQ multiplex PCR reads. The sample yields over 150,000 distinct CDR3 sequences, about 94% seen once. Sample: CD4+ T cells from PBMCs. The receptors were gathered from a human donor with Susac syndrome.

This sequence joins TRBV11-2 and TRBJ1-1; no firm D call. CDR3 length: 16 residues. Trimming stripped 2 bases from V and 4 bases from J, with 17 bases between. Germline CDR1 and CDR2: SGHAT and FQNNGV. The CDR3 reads CASSLYQQTFFTEAFF. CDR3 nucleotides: TGTGCCAGCAGCTTATATCAGCAGACGTTCTTCACTGAAGCTTTCTTT.

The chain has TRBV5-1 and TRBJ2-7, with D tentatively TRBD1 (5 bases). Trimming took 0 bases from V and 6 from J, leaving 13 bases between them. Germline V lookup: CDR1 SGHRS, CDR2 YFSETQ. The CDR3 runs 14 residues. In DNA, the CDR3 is TGCGCCAGCAGCTTGGTGGGCAGGGAAGCCGAGCAGTACTTC. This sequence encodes CASSLVGREAEQYF.

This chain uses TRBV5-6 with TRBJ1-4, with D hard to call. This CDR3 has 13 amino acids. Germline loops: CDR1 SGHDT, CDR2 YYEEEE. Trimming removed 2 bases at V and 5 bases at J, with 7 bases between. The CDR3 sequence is CASSFAMNEKLFF. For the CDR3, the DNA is TGTGCCAGCAGCTTCGCGATGAATGAAAAACTGTTTTTT.

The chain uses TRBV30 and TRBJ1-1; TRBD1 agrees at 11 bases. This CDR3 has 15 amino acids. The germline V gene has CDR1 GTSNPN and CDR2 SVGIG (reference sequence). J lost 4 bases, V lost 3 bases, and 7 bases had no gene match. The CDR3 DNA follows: TGTGCCTGGAGCCCCCGGACAGGGGGCGGCACTGAAGCTTTCTTT. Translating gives CAWSPRTGGGTEAFF.

The CDR3: CSVPGQGATNEKLFF. CDR3 nucleotide sequence: TGCAGTGTTCCGGGACAGGGGGCAACTAATGAAAAACTGTTTTTT. The V gene is TRBV20-1, the J gene TRBJ1-4, with TRBD1 identical over 11 bases. J was trimmed by 0 bases and V by 7 bases; bases with no gene match: 4. Germline CDR1 and CDR2: DFQATT and SNEGSKA (reference sequence). This CDR3 has 15 residues.

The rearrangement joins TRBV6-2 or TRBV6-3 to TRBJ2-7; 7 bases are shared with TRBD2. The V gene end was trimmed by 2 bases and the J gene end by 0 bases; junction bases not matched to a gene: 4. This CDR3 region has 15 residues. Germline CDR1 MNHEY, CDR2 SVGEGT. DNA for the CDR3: TGTGCCAGCAGTTACCGGCGGGAGAGCTCCTACGAGCAGTACTTC. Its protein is CASSYRRESSYEQYF.

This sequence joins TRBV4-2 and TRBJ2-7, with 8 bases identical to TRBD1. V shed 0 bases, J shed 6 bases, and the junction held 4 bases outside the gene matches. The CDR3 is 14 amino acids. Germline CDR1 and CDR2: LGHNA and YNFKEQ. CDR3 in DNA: TGTGCCAGCAGCCAAGAAACAGGGGGACGCGAGCAGTACTTC. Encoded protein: CASSQETGGREQYF.

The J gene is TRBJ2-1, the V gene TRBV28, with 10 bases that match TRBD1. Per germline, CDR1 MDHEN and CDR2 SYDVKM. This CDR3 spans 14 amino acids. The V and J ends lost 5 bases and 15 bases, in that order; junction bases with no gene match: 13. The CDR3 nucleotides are TGTGCCAGCAGTGGGCCGGGACAGGGGTTATATTGGTTCTTC. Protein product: CASSGPGQGLYWFF. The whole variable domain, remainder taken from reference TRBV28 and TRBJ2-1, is DVKVTQSSRYLVKRTGEKVFLECVQDMDHENMFWYRQDPGLGLRLIYFSYDVKMKEKGDIPEGYSVSREKKERFSLILESASTNQTSMYLCASSGPGQGLYWFFGPGTRLTVL.

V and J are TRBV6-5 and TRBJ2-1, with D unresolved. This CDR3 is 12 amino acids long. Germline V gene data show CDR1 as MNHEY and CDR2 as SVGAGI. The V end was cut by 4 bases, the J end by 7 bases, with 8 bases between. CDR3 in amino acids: CASSSYRNEQFF. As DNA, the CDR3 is TGTGCCAGCAGTTCCTATCGGAATGAGCAGTTCTTC.

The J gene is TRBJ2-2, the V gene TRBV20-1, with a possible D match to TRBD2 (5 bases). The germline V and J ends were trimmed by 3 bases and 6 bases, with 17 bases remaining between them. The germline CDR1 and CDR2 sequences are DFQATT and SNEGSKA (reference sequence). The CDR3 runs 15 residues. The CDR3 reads CSARPYGVRAGELFF. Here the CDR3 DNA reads TGCAGTGCTAGGCCATATGGGGTGAGGGCCGGGGAGCTGTTTTTT.

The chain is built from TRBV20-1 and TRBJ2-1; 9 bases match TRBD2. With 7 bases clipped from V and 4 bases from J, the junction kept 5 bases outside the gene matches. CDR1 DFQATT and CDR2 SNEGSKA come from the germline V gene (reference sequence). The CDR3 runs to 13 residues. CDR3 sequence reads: CSVISGGYNEQFF. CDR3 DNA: TGCAGTGTTATTAGCGGGGGTTACAATGAGCAGTTCTTC.

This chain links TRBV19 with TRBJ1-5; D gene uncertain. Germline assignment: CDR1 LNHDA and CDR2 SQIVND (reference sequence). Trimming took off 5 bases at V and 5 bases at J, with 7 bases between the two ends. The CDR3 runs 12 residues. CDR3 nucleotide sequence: TGTGCCAGTAGTGCTCAAGATCAGCCCCAGCATTTT. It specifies CASSAQDQPQHF.

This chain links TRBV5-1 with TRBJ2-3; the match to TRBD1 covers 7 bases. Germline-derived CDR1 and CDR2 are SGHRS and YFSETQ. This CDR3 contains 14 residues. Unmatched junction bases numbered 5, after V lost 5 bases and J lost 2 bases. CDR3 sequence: CASRSQGSTDTQYF. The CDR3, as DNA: TGCGCCAGCAGGTCACAGGGGTCCACAGATACGCAGTATTTT.

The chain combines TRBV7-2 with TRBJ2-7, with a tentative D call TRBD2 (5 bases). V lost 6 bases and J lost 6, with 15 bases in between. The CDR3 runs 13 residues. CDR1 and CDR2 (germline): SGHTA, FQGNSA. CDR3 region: CASSFSREGEQYF. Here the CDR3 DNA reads TGTGCCAGCAGTTTCAGTCGAGAGGGCGAGCAGTACTTC.

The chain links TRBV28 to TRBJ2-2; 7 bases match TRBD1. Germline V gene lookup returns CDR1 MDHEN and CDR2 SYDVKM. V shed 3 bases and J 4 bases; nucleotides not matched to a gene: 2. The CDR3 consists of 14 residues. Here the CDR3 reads CASSFGTVTGELFF. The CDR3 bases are TGTGCCAGCAGTTTCGGGACAGTCACCGGGGAGCTGTTTTTT.

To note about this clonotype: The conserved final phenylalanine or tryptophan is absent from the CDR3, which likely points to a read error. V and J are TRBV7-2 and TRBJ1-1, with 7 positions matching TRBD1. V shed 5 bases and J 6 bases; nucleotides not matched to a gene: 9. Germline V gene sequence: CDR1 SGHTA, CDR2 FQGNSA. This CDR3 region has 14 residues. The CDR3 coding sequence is TGTGCCAGCAGCATCACCCGGGACAGCGCTGAAGCTTTCTCT. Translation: CASSITRDSAEAFS.

The CDR3 DNA reads TGTGCCAGCAGCCTCAGGGAGGGTAATTCACCCCTCCACTTT. It yields the protein CASSLREGNSPLHF. The V call is TRBV6-6, the J call TRBJ1-6, with D perhaps TRBD1 (5 bases). V gave up 6 bases and J gave up 6 bases, with 12 bases separating them. Germline lookup yields CDR1 MNHNY and CDR2 SVGAGI (reference sequence). There are 14 residues in the CDR3.

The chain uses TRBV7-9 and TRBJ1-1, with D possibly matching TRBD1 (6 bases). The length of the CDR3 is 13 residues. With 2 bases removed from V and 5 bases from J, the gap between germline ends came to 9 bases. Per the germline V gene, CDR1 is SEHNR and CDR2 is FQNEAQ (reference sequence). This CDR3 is CASSLIQGTEAFF. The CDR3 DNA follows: TGTGCCAGCAGCTTAATCCAGGGGACTGAAGCTTTCTTT.

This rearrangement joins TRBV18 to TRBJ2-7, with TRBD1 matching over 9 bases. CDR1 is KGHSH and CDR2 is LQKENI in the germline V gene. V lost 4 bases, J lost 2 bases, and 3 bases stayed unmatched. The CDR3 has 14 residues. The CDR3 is CASSLGQGTYEQYF. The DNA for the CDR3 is TGTGCCAGCTCACTGGGACAGGGAACCTACGAGCAGTACTTC. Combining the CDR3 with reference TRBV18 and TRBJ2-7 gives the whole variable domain NAGVMQNPRHLVRRRGQEARLRCSPMKGHSHVYWYRQLPEEGLKFMVYLQKENIIDESGMPKERFSAEFPKEGPSILRIQQVVRGDSAAYFCASSLGQGTYEQYFGPGTRLTVT.

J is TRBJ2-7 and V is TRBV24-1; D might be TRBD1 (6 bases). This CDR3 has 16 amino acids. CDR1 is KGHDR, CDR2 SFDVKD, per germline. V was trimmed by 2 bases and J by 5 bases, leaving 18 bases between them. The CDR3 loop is CATSDWTLGHSDEQYF. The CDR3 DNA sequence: TGTGCCACCAGTGATTGGACATTGGGACATTCCGACGAGCAGTACTTC.

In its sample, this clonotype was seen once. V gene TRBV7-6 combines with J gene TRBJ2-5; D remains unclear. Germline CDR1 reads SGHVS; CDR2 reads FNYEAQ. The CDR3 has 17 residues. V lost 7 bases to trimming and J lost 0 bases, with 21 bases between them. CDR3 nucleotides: TGTGCCAGCACCCCCCGCCGTATAGCTTCCTACCAAGAGACCCAGTACTTC. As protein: CASTPRRIASYQETQYF.

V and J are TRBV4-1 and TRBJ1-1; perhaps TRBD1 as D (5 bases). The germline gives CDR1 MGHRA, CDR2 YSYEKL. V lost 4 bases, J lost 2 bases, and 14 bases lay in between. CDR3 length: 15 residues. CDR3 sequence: CASSLSPGINTEAFF. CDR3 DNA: TGCGCCAGCAGCCTCTCGCCAGGGATCAACACTGAAGCTTTCTTT.

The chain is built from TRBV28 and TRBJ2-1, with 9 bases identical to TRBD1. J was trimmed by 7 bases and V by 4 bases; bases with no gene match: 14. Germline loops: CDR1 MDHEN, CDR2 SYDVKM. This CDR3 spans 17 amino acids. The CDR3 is CASSSTTSGTGRNEQFF. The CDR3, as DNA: TGTGCCAGCAGTTCTACCACTTCCGGGACAGGGCGTAATGAGCAGTTCTTC.

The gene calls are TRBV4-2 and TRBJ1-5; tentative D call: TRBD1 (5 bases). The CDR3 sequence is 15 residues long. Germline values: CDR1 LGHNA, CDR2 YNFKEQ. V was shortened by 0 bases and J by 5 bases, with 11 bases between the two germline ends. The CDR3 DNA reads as TGTGCCAGCAGCCAAGACAACGGGGGATATCAGCCCCAGCATTTT. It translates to CASSQDNGGYQPQHF.

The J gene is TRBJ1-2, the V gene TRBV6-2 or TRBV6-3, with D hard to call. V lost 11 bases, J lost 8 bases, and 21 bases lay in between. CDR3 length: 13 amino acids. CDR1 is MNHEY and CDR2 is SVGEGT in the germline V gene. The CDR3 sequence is CAGSDLSPGGYTF. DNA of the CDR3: TGTGCCGGGTCCGACTTGTCACCGGGAGGCTACACCTTC.